This T cell receptor beta chain was found in a study of long-term antiretroviral therapy in people with HIV. The assay used was immunoSEQ (version v3.0), run at survey level. TCRdb's table, derived via immunoSEQ multiplex PCR, lists solely in-frame clones and lacks some. The repertoire has fewer than 30,000 clones, roughly 80% of them found once; the top ten carry 5.6%. V dropped 6 bases and J dropped 3 bases, with 17 bases sitting between them. Germline CDR1 is LNHDA and CDR2 is SQIVND (reference sequence). The CDR3 sequence is 15 residues long. The origin of this receptor is a young man with HIV. This rearrangement joins TRBV19 to TRBJ1-1, with D perhaps matching TRBD1 (6 bases). The input for sequencing was unsorted PBMCs, taken 0.7 years before starting antiretroviral therapy. The CDR3 loop is CASRSPVTGHTEAFF. As DNA, the CDR3 is TGTGCCAGTAGATCCCCCGTGACAGGACACACTGAAGCTTTCTTT.